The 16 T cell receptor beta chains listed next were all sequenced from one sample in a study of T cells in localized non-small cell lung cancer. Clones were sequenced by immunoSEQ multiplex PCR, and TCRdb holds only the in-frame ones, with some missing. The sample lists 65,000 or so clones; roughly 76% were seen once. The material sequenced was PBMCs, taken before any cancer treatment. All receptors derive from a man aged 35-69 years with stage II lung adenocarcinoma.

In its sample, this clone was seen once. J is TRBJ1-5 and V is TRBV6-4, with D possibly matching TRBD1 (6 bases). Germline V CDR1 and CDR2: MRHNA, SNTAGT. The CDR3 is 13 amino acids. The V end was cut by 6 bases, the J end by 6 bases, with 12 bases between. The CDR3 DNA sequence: TGTGCCAGCAGCCGGGACATGGGTCAGCCCCAGCATTTT. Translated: CASSRDMGQPQHF.

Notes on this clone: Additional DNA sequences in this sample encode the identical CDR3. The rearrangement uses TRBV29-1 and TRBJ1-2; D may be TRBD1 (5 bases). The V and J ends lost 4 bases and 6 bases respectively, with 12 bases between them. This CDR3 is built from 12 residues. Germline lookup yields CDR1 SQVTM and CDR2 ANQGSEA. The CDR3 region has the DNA TGCAGCGTTGTAAGCAGGGCCGATGGCTACACCTTC. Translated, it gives CSVVSRADGYTF.

In nucleotides, the CDR3 is TGTGCCAGCAGTCGAGAAGGGCCTCAGTACACTGAAGCTTTCTTT. This encodes CASSREGPQYTEAFF. The rearrangement links TRBV6-5 to TRBJ1-1; D unclear. V lost 5 bases, J lost 3 bases, and 16 bases lay in between. Germline V gene sequence: CDR1 MNHEY, CDR2 SVGAGI. The CDR3 loop spans 15 amino acids.

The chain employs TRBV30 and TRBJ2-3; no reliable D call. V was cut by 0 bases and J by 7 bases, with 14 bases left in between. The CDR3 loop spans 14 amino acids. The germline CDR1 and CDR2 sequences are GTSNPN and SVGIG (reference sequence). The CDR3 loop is CAWSVQQQQNTQYF. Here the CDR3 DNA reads TGTGCCTGGAGTGTCCAGCAGCAACAGAATACGCAGTATTTT.

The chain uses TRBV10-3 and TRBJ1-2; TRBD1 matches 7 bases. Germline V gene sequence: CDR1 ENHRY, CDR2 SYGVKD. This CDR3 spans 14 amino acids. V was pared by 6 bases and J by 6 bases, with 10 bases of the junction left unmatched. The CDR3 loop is CAISEQGKRNGYTF. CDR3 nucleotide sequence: TGTGCCATCAGCGAACAGGGGAAAAGGAATGGCTACACCTTC.

In DNA form, the CDR3 reads TGTGCCAGTAGTAGGATACCAGGGGCACGAAACAATGAGCAGTTCTTC. Translating it yields CASSRIPGARNNEQFF. The chain joins TRBV19 to TRBJ2-1; possible D gene TRBD1, 6 bases. The germline CDR1 and CDR2 sequences are LNHDA and SQIVND (reference sequence). The V and J ends lost 4 bases and 5 bases respectively, with 18 bases between them. The CDR3 runs 16 residues.

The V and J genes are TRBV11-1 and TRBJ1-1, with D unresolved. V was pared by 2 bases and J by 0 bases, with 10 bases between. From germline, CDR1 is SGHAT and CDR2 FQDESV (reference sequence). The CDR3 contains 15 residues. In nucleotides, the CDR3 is TGTGCCAGCAGCTTAAACGGAGCTTTGAACACTGAAGCTTTCTTT. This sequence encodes CASSLNGALNTEAFF.

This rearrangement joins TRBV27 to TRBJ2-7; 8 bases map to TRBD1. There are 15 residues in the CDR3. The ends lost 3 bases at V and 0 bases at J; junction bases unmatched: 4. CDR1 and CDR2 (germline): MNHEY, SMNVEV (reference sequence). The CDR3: CASSLTTGVSYEQYF. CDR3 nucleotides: TGTGCCAGCAGTTTGACGACAGGGGTCTCCTACGAGCAGTACTTC.

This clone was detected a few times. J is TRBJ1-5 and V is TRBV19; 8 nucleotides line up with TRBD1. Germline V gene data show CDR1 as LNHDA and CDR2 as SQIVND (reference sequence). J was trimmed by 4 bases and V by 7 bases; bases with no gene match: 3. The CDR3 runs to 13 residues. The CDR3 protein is CASKGQANQPQHF. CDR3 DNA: TGTGCCAGTAAGGGACAGGCTAATCAGCCCCAGCATTTT.

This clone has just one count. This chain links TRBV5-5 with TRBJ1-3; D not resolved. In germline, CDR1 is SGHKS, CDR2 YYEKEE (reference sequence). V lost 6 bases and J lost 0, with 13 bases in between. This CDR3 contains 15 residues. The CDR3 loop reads CASTPNPFSGNTIYF. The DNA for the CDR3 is TGTGCCAGCACCCCTAATCCCTTCTCTGGAAACACCATATATTTT.

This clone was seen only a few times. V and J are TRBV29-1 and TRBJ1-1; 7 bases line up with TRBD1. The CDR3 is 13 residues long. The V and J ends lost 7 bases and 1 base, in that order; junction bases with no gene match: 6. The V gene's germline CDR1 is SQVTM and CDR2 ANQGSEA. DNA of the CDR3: TGCAGCGCTGCCGGGACAGCGAACACTGAAGCTTTCTTT. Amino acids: CSAAGTANTEAFF.

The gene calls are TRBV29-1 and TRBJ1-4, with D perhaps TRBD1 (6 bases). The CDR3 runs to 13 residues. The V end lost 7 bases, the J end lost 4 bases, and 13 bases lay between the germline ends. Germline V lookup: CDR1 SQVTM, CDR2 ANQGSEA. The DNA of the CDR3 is TGCAGCGCCTCGGACAGACGTAATGAAAAACTGTTTTTT. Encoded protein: CSASDRRNEKLFF.

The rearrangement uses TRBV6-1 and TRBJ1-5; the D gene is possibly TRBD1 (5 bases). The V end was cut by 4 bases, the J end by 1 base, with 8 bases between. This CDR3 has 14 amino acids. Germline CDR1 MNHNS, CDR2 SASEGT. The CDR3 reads CASSVRDSNQPQHF. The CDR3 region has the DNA TGTGCCAGCAGTGTAAGGGACAGCAATCAGCCCCAGCATTTT.

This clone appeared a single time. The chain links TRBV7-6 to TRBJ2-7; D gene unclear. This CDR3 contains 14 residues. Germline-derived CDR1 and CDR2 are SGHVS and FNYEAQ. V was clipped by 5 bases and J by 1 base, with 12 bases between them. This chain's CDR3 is CASSPGVISYEQYF. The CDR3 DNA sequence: TGTGCCAGCAGCCCTGGGGTTATATCCTACGAGCAGTACTTC.

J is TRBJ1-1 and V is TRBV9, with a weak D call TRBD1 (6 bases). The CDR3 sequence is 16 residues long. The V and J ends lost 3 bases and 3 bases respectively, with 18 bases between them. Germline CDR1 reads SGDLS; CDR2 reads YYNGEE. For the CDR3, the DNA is TGTGCCAGCAGCGGCGAGGGACATTCATTTTACACTGAAGCTTTCTTT. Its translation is CASSGEGHSFYTEAFF.

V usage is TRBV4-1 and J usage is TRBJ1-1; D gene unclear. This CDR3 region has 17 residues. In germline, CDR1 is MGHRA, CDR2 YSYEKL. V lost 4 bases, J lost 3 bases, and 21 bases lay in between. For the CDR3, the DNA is TGCGCCAGCAGCCCGCCCGTTGGGCGGTTACACTACACTGAAGCTTTCTTT. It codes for CASSPPVGRLHYTEAFF.